This TCR beta chain was documented in a study of radiotherapy plus CTLA-4 blockade in lung cancer. Notes on this clone: Other DNA sequences in the sample encode the same CDR3.

The table came from immunoSEQ multiplex PCR; TCRdb's copy has only in-frame clones and leaves some out. The sample holds around 99,000 clones, about 90% seen once. This CDR3 is built from 17 residues. From germline, CDR1 is SGHRS and CDR2 YFSETQ. The V and J ends lost 2 bases and 0 bases respectively, with 16 bases between them. The sample here was peripheral blood, taken from a patient treated with radiotherapy plus ipilimumab. The rearrangement joins TRBV5-1 to TRBJ2-3; tentative D call: TRBD1 (5 bases). The sequence was collected from a human donor with non-small cell lung cancer that progressed on radiotherapy plus ipilimumab. CDR3 sequence reads: CASSFRQTQSSTDTQYF. CDR3 in DNA: TGCGCCAGCAGCTTCAGACAGACGCAGTCTAGCACAGATACGCAGTATTTT.